The 27 T cell receptor beta chains in this list originate from one sample, sequenced in a study of blood T cell repertoires in COVID-19. This table comes from immunoSEQ multiplex PCR, and its TCRdb copy is limited to in-frame clones, with some not included. This sample has roughly 120,000 clones; around 90% occur once, and the top ten carry around 2%. Sample: peripheral blood. The receptors were sampled from a man aged 45-60 years with COVID-19, enrolled during active disease.

The chain recombines TRBV5-1 with TRBJ2-5, with no clear D. Germline loops: CDR1 SGHRS, CDR2 YFSETQ. Trimming left V 2 bases short and J 1 base short, with 9 bases between. CDR3 size: 14 residues. The DNA for the CDR3 is TGCGCCAGCAGCTTTAGTACAGTCCAAGAGACCCAGTACTTC. It translates to CASSFSTVQETQYF.

In this sample, this clone turned up once. V and J are TRBV4-1 and TRBJ1-4; D is perhaps TRBD1 (6 bases). Trimming took off 8 bases at V and 5 bases at J, with 12 bases between the two ends. CDR1 and CDR2 (germline): MGHRA, YSYEKL. The CDR3 is 13 amino acids. The CDR3 DNA sequence: TGCGCCAGCGCCAGGACAGAGAATGAAAAACTGTTTTTT. Translated, it gives CASARTENEKLFF.

This chain links TRBV5-4 with TRBJ2-7; a possible D gene is TRBD1 (6 bases). In germline, CDR1 is SGHNT, CDR2 YYREEE (reference sequence). CDR3 size: 15 residues. V shed 0 bases and J shed 3 bases, with 13 bases lying between them. CDR3 residues: CASSLGGLPGYEQYF. The DNA of the CDR3 is TGTGCCAGCAGCTTGGGGGGGCTCCCAGGCTACGAGCAGTACTTC.

The chain joins TRBV28 to TRBJ1-5, with TRBD1 matching 8 bases. CDR3 length: 17 residues. The ends lost 1 base at V and 2 bases at J; junction bases unmatched: 7. The V gene's germline CDR1 is MDHEN and CDR2 SYDVKM. The CDR3 sequence is CASSLSRGLGGNQPQHF. The CDR3 nucleotides read TGTGCCAGCAGTTTATCCAGGGGGCTTGGTGGCAATCAGCCCCAGCATTTT.

The rearrangement joins TRBV6-2 or TRBV6-3 to TRBJ2-7, with 9 bases matching TRBD2. V trimming: 6 bases; J trimming: 4 bases; junction bases outside the gene matches: 7. This CDR3 is built from 14 residues. Germline-derived CDR1 and CDR2 are MNHEY and SVGEGT. CDR3 coding DNA: TGTGCCAGCAGCATTAGCGGGAGCCGGTACGAGCAGTACTTC. Protein sequence: CASSISGSRYEQYF.

This clone was observed a few times. The chain is built from TRBV9 and TRBJ2-1; 10 bases align to TRBD2. After removal of 3 bases from V and 4 bases from J, the junction contained 7 bases not matched to a gene. The CDR3 is 16 amino acids. The germline V gene has CDR1 SGDLS and CDR2 YYNGEE. The CDR3 region is CASSADPSGSYNEQFF. CDR3 bases: TGTGCCAGCAGCGCCGATCCTAGCGGGAGTTACAATGAGCAGTTCTTC.

The chain recombines TRBV28 with TRBJ1-2; the D is unclear. The CDR3 runs 14 residues. CDR1 is MDHEN and CDR2 is SYDVKM in the germline V gene. Trimming cost V 2 bases and J 2 bases, with 9 bases left between them. The CDR3, as DNA: TGTGCCAGCAGTTTAATGGCGGCAAACTATGGCTACACCTTC. This gives the protein CASSLMAANYGYTF.

The chain is built from TRBV2 and TRBJ2-1, with 10 bases identical to TRBD1. Per germline, CDR1 SNHLY and CDR2 FYNNEI. V shed 6 bases and J 6 bases; nucleotides not matched to a gene: 5. The length of the CDR3 is 14 residues. CDR3 region: CASSWGDRGNEQFF. In nucleotides, the CDR3 is TGTGCCAGCAGCTGGGGGGACAGGGGCAATGAGCAGTTCTTC.

The chain combines TRBV5-6 with TRBJ2-7; TRBD2 agrees at 13 bases. Germline V gene data show CDR1 as SGHDT and CDR2 as YYEEEE. After removal of 4 bases from V and 9 bases from J, the junction contained 7 bases not matched to a gene. This CDR3 is 14 amino acids long. Here the CDR3 DNA reads TGTGCCAGCAGCCCAGGGACTAGCGGGGCGGGGCAGTACTTC. Amino acids: CASSPGTSGAGQYF.

V gene TRBV11-2 combines with J gene TRBJ1-4, with 7 bases fitting TRBD1. The CDR3 covers 17 residues. J was trimmed by 5 bases and V by 2 bases; bases with no gene match: 11. The germline V gene has CDR1 SGHAT and CDR2 FQNNGV. DNA for the CDR3: TGTGCCAGCAGCTTAATACAGGGGTTTGGGGCAAATGAAAAACTGTTTTTT. Translated, it gives CASSLIQGFGANEKLFF. Full variable domain (outside the CDR3, taken from reference TRBV11-2 and TRBJ1-4): EAGVAQSPRYKIIEKRQSVAFWCNPISGHATLYWYQQILGQGPKLLIQFQNNGVVDDSQLPKDRFSAERLKGVDSTLKIQPAKLEDSAVYLCASSLIQGFGANEKLFFGSGTQLSVL.

The CDR3 region has the DNA TGTGCCAGCAGCTCTGCTAGCGGGTTGGGGGGCAATGAGCAGTTCTTC. It is translated as CASSSASGLGGNEQFF. The chain is built from TRBV13 and TRBJ2-1, with 8 positions matching TRBD2. The CDR3 is 16 amino acids. Germline CDR1 is PRHDT and CDR2 is FYEKMQ (reference sequence). With 4 bases clipped from V and 6 bases from J, the junction kept 11 bases outside the gene matches.

This chain connects TRBV4-1 to TRBJ1-2, with D unclear. The V and J ends lost 1 base and 7 bases respectively, with 16 bases between them. The germline V gene has CDR1 MGHRA and CDR2 YSYEKL. The CDR3 contains 15 residues. CDR3 region: CASSQGFLLEVGYTF. CDR3 coding DNA: TGCGCCAGCAGCCAAGGGTTTCTGCTGGAGGTTGGCTACACCTTC.

The rearrangement uses TRBV19 and TRBJ2-1, with D unresolved. CDR1 is LNHDA and CDR2 is SQIVND in the germline V gene (reference sequence). The ends were cut back, 4 bases at V and 4 bases at J, with 14 bases in the middle. The CDR3 is made up of 15 amino acids. The CDR3 DNA follows: TGTGCCAGTAGTAGAGCGCCAGAGGATTACAATGAGCAGTTCTTC. As protein: CASSRAPEDYNEQFF.

The V call is TRBV29-1, the J call TRBJ2-7; 11 bases are shared with TRBD2. Germline trimming cut 2 bases from V and 7 bases from J; bases unmatched to any gene: 10. CDR1 is SQVTM and CDR2 is ANQGSEA in the germline V gene. The CDR3 length is 15 residues. DNA of the CDR3: TGCAGCGTTGAAAGGGGGACTAGCGGTGTCGGAGAGCAGTACTTC. The encoded protein is CSVERGTSGVGEQYF.

The chain links TRBV7-9 to TRBJ2-7, with 7 bases identical to TRBD2. This CDR3 contains 14 residues. V dropped 1 base and J dropped 2; count of bases not matched to a gene: 2. The germline CDR1 and CDR2 sequences are SEHNR and FQNEAQ (reference sequence). CDR3 amino acids: CASSLDGTTYEQYF. The DNA of the CDR3 is TGTGCCAGCAGCTTAGATGGGACTACCTACGAGCAGTACTTC.

J is TRBJ1-5 and V is TRBV18, with a tentative D call TRBD1 (5 bases). The CDR3 is made up of 13 amino acids. CDR1 and CDR2 (germline): KGHSH, LQKENI. V lost 6 bases to trimming and J lost 7 bases, with 13 bases between them. The CDR3 DNA sequence: TGTGCCAGCTCCCTTGGGGCAGAACAGCCCCAGCATTTT. This translates into CASSLGAEQPQHF.

The genes are TRBV30 and TRBJ2-7; tentative D call: TRBD1 (8 bases). From germline, CDR1 is GTSNPN and CDR2 SVGIG (reference sequence). CDR3 length equals 17 residues. Trimming cost V 2 bases and J 5 bases, with 25 bases left between them. CDR3 DNA sequence: TGTGCCTGGAGTCCCAGGGACAGGCTACTAGCGAGGGACGAGCAGTACTTC. It translates to CAWSPRDRLLARDEQYF.

The genes are TRBV30 and TRBJ1-1; 9 bases align to TRBD1. The germline V gene has CDR1 GTSNPN and CDR2 SVGIG (reference sequence). V lost 4 bases and J lost 4; bases outside the gene matches: 7. This CDR3 spans 14 amino acids. The CDR3 DNA is TGTGCCTGGAAATATGCGGACAGGGGCACTGAAGCTTTCTTT. It specifies CAWKYADRGTEAFF.

The V gene is TRBV14, the J gene TRBJ2-1; possible D gene TRBD1, 5 bases. V lost 3 bases and J 7 bases, leaving 10 bases between the germline ends. The CDR3 length is 13 residues. Per germline, CDR1 SGHDN and CDR2 FVKESK. DNA for the CDR3: TGTGCCAGCAGCCATCTCAGGGTGAATGAGCAGTTCTTC. Its translation: CASSHLRVNEQFF. Filled out from reference TRBV14 and TRBJ2-1, the complete variable domain reads EAGVTQFPSHSVIEKGQTVTLRCDPISGHDNLYWYRRVMGKEIKFLLHFVKESKQDESGMPNNRFLAERTGGTYSTLKVQPAELEDSGVYFCASSHLRVNEQFFGPGTRLTVL.

The chain uses TRBV10-1 and TRBJ2-7; TRBD1 aligns across 10 bases. The germline V gene encodes CDR1 WNHNN and CDR2 SYGVQD (reference sequence). With 6 bases clipped from V and 6 bases from J, the junction kept 8 bases outside the gene matches. This CDR3 spans 14 amino acids. This CDR3 is CASSRRDRGFEQYF. The DNA for the CDR3 is TGCGCCAGCAGCCGCCGGGACAGGGGTTTCGAGCAGTACTTC.

This CDR3 reads CASSLGGLAVPYEQYF. The CDR3 DNA reads TGTGCCAGCAGTTTAGGGGGACTAGCGGTTCCCTACGAGCAGTACTTC. The gene calls are TRBV28 and TRBJ2-7; 11 nucleotides align to TRBD2. The CDR3 is 16 amino acids. V lost 2 bases and J lost 2; bases outside the gene matches: 5. In germline, CDR1 is MDHEN, CDR2 SYDVKM.

The chain is built from TRBV19 and TRBJ2-7, with 8 bases lining up with TRBD1. This CDR3 is 15 amino acids long. V lost 4 bases, J lost 1 base, and 6 bases stayed unmatched. In germline, CDR1 is LNHDA, CDR2 SQIVND (reference sequence). The CDR3 region is CASSTGQGESYEQYF. CDR3 nucleotide sequence: TGTGCCAGTAGTACCGGACAGGGCGAGTCCTACGAGCAGTACTTC.

In this sample, this clone turned up a few times. The rearrangement links TRBV19 to TRBJ1-5; D unresolved. V lost 7 bases to trimming and J lost 0 bases, with 4 bases between them. CDR1 is LNHDA and CDR2 is SQIVND in the germline V gene (reference sequence). The CDR3 has 12 residues. The CDR3 here is CASTGSNQPQHF. In DNA, the CDR3 is TGTGCCAGTACGGGTAGCAATCAGCCCCAGCATTTT.

V gene TRBV9 combines with J gene TRBJ2-1; possible D gene TRBD1, 6 bases. Trimming took 0 bases from V and 7 from J, leaving 14 bases between them. Germline V lookup: CDR1 SGDLS, CDR2 YYNGEE. This CDR3 has 15 residues. The CDR3 nucleotides read TGTGCCAGCAGCGTAGCCGCAGACAGGAGAAATGAGCAGTTCTTC. It translates to CASSVAADRRNEQFF.

This clone was seen a single time. V usage is TRBV6-6 and J usage is TRBJ2-2, with 7 bases that match TRBD2. There are 15 residues in the CDR3. CDR1 is MNHNY, CDR2 SVGAGI, per germline (reference sequence). Unmatched junction bases numbered 4, after V lost 2 bases and J lost 4 bases. As DNA, the CDR3 is TGTGCCAGCAGTTACACTAGCGCCTCCACCGGGGAGCTGTTTTTT. It is translated as CASSYTSASTGELFF.

The rearrangement links TRBV18 to TRBJ2-7; D is ambiguous. Germline CDR1 is KGHSH and CDR2 is LQKENI. V was trimmed by 3 bases and J by 0 bases, leaving 12 bases between them. This CDR3 comprises 15 residues. In nucleotides, the CDR3 is TGTGCCAGCTCACCCAAGCATAAGAGCTCCTACGAGCAGTACGTC. It is translated as CASSPKHKSSYEQYV.

CDR3 in amino acids: CASSQLPGYNTEAFF. CDR3 nucleotides: TGTGCCAGCAGCCAGTTGCCAGGGTATAACACTGAAGCTTTCTTT. The gene calls are TRBV3-1 (or the pseudogene TRBV3-2) and TRBJ1-1, with D possibly being TRBD1 (5 bases). V was shortened by 3 bases and J by 2 bases, with 13 bases between the two germline ends. The CDR3 has 15 amino acids. Per germline, CDR1 LGHDT and CDR2 YNNKEL (reference sequence).